The clone carrying this T cell receptor (beta chain) was observed a handful of times. Its antigen is unknown. TCRdb passed the reads through MiXCR, listing each CDR3 protein once. The sample yields nearly 70,000 distinct CDR3 sequences, more than 20% seen once. The data were taken from a study of T cell repertoires in cytomegalovirus infection. In the study overall: Evidence of both CMV infection and a matching HLA type came from public TCR beta signatures.

The germline gives CDR1 DFQATT, CDR2 SNEGSKA (reference sequence). The V end lost 6 bases, the J end lost 5 bases, and 13 bases lay between the germline ends. The length of the CDR3 is 12 residues. The V and J genes are TRBV20-1 and TRBJ1-2; D unresolved. The sequenced sample consisted of PBMCs, sequenced either directly or after in vitro stimulation (not recorded which). The sequence derives from a human donor in good health (CMV status not recorded). Some clones in this sample may be carry-over from other donors' samples. This CDR3 reads CSARSTSYGYTF. CDR3 bases: TGCAGTGCCAGATCGACTAGTTATGGCTACACCTTC.